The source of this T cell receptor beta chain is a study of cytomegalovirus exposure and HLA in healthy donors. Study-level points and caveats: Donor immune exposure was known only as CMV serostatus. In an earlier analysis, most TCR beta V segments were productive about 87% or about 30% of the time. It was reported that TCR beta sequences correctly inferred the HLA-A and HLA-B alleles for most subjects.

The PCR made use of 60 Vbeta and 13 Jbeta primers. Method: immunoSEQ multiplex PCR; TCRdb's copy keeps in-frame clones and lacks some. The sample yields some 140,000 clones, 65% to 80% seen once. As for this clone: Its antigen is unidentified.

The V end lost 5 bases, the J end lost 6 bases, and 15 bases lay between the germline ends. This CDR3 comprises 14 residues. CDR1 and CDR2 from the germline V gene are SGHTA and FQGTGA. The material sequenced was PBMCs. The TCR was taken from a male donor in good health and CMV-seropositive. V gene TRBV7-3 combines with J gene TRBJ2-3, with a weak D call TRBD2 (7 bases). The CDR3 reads CASSPRGAADTQYF. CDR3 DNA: TGTGCCAGCAGCCCCCGGGGGGCGGCGGATACGCAGTATTTT.